Listed here are 19 T cell receptor beta chains from one sample, sequenced in a study of blood T cell repertoires in COVID-19. Assay: immunoSEQ multiplex PCR; the TCRdb copy retains only in-frame clones and omits some. The sample has 250,000 to 300,000 clones; about 86% are singletons. Material for sequencing was peripheral blood. Receptor source: a woman aged 60 to 75 with active or convalescent COVID-19.

V is TRBV5-1 and J is TRBJ1-2, with a tentative D call TRBD1 (5 bases). The CDR3 totals 12 residues. V was pared by 4 bases and J by 5 bases, with 9 bases between. The V gene's germline CDR1 is SGHRS and CDR2 YFSETQ. CDR3 protein: CASSAGGYGYTF. CDR3 coding DNA: TGCGCCAGCAGCGCCGGGGGGTATGGCTACACCTTC.

V and J are TRBV19 and TRBJ2-6; TRBD2 aligns across 7 bases. The CDR3 sequence is 19 residues long. Trimming cost V 5 bases and J 0 bases; bases outside gene matches: 13. Germline V gene sequence: CDR1 LNHDA, CDR2 SQIVND (reference sequence). The CDR3 region is CASSYRTGGINSGANVLTF. DNA for the CDR3: TGTGCCAGTAGTTATAGGACGGGAGGAATTAACTCTGGGGCCAACGTCCTGACTTTC.

The table lists this clone with many counts. This rearrangement joins TRBV2 to TRBJ2-7; weak D call: TRBD2 (6 bases). Germline CDR1 is SNHLY and CDR2 is FYNNEI. The CDR3 contains 14 residues. V lost 7 bases and J lost 3, with 16 bases in between. The CDR3 DNA reads as TGTGCCAGCATCAGCCAGGGACTTGTCTACGAGCAGTACTTC. As protein: CASISQGLVYEQYF.

The chain couples TRBV21-1 to TRBJ1-3; TRBD1 reflects the table's D call only, with no check against the DNA. TRBV21-1 is tagged as a pseudogene. CDR3 length: 16 amino acids. CDR3 DNA: TGTGCCAGCAGCAAATCCCCAGTGATCTCTGGAAACACCATATATTTT. This sequence encodes CASSKSPVISGNTIYF.

The chain recombines TRBV2 with TRBJ1-2; D is unclear. This CDR3 contains 13 residues. CDR1 is SNHLY and CDR2 is FYNNEI in the germline V gene. V was cut by 2 bases and J by 1 base, with 5 bases left in between. CDR3 region: CASSENGNYGYTF. The CDR3 DNA reads as TGTGCCAGCAGTGAAAACGGTAACTATGGCTACACCTTC. The full variable domain, in which reference TRBV2 and TRBJ1-2 provide the parts outside the CDR3, is EPEVTQTPSHQVTQMGQEVILRCVPISNHLYFYWYRQILGQKVEFLVSFYNNEISEKSEIFDDQFSVERPDGSNFTLKIRSTKLEDSAMYFCASSENGNYGYTFGSGTRLTVV.

The V call is TRBV13, the J call TRBJ2-6; 8 bases are a match to TRBD1. Germline V gene lookup returns CDR1 PRHDT and CDR2 FYEKMQ (reference sequence). V lost 5 bases to trimming and J lost 4 bases; unmatched junction nucleotides: 4. The CDR3 totals 15 residues. The CDR3 DNA reads TGTGCCAGCAGCCTCGGGACAGGCGGGGCCAACGTCCTGACTTTC. Protein product: CASSLGTGGANVLTF. Based on the CDR3 plus reference TRBV13 and TRBJ2-6, the full variable domain is AAGVIQSPRHLIKEKRETATLKCYPIPRHDTVYWYQQGPGQDPQFLISFYEKMQSDKGSIPDRFSAQQFSDYHSELNMSSLELGDSALYFCASSLGTGGANVLTFGAGSRLTVL.

This clone occurred a few times. This chain joins TRBV15 and TRBJ1-4, with no clear D. CDR1 is LNHNV and CDR2 is YYDKDF in the germline V gene (reference sequence). V was clipped by 0 bases and J by 0 bases, with 8 bases between them. CDR3 length: 16 amino acids. CDR3 sequence (DNA): TGTGCCACCAGCAGAGATCGTGGAGCAACTAATGAAAAACTGTTTTTT. This sequence encodes CATSRDRGATNEKLFF. Combining the CDR3 with reference TRBV15 and TRBJ1-4 gives the whole variable domain DAMVIQNPRYQVTQFGKPVTLSCSQTLNHNVMYWYQQKSSQAPKLLFHYYDKDFNNEADTPDNFQSRRPNTSFCFLDIRSPGLGDTAMYLCATSRDRGATNEKLFFGSGTQLSVL.

There are a few counts of this clone. V is TRBV7-8 and J is TRBJ2-3; TRBD2 matches at 12 bases. The V and J ends lost 5 bases and 5 bases, in that order; junction bases with no gene match: 8. Germline CDR1 is SGHVS and CDR2 is FQNEAQ. This CDR3 spans 16 amino acids. The CDR3 coding sequence is TGTGCCAGCAGCGCGACACTAGCGGGGGGCCGAGATACGCAGTATTTT. Translated: CASSATLAGGRDTQYF.

The rearrangement joins TRBV10-3 to TRBJ1-6; 7 positions match TRBD1. This CDR3 has 14 amino acids. V lost 3 bases, J lost 8 bases, and 4 bases stayed unmatched. Germline V lookup: CDR1 ENHRY, CDR2 SYGVKD. The CDR3 is CAISDSTGDSPLHF. CDR3 in DNA: TGTGCCATCAGTGATTCAACAGGGGATTCACCCCTCCACTTT.

A word on this clone: Other DNA sequences within the sample encode an identical CDR3. The chain recombines TRBV6-2 or TRBV6-3 with TRBJ1-5; D perhaps matches TRBD1 (5 bases). The V and J ends lost 0 bases and 3 bases respectively, with 9 bases between them. The CDR3 spans 15 residues. CDR1 and CDR2 from the germline V gene are MNHEY and SVGEGT. This CDR3 is CASSYSGGVNQPQHF. In DNA, the CDR3 is TGTGCCAGCAGTTACTCAGGAGGGGTCAATCAGCCCCAGCATTTT.

The rearrangement links TRBV6-2 or TRBV6-3 to TRBJ1-2, with a tentative D call TRBD1 (5 bases). This CDR3 has 14 residues. CDR1 and CDR2 (germline): MNHEY, SVGEGT. V lost 0 bases to trimming and J lost 6 bases, with 11 bases between them. The CDR3 DNA reads as TGTGCCAGCAGTTACTCTCGGGCAGGGAATGGCTACACCTTC. Translated: CASSYSRAGNGYTF.

In the case of this clone: This specimen includes other DNA sequences encoding the same CDR3. The CDR3 spells CASSRGGSGANVLTF. The CDR3 DNA sequence: TGTGCCAGCAGTCGAGGGGGCTCCGGGGCCAACGTCCTGACTTTC. The gene calls are TRBV28 and TRBJ2-6; 7 bases agree with TRBD1. This CDR3 comprises 15 residues. Germline V gene lookup returns CDR1 MDHEN and CDR2 SYDVKM. Trimming removed 5 bases from V and 4 bases from J; junction bases left unmatched: 5.

The chain couples TRBV10-3 to TRBJ2-3; TRBD2 aligns across 11 bases. The length of the CDR3 is 16 residues. Germline assignment: CDR1 ENHRY and CDR2 SYGVKD. V was clipped by 6 bases and J by 4 bases; unmatched bases: 9. This CDR3 reads CAIRPTASGGPDTQYF. The CDR3 DNA is TGTGCCATCAGGCCCACGGCTAGCGGGGGGCCAGATACGCAGTATTTT.

Only one count was recorded for this clone. The rearrangement links TRBV25-1 to TRBJ2-1, with D possibly matching TRBD1 (7 bases). Per germline, CDR1 MGHDK and CDR2 SYGVNS. This CDR3 has 17 residues. V lost 3 bases to trimming and J lost 8 bases, with 23 bases between them. CDR3 residues: CASSDLQGRLGGHEQFF. The CDR3 region has the DNA TGTGCCAGCAGTGATTTACAGGGGCGACTTGGAGGGCATGAGCAGTTCTTC.

The J gene is TRBJ2-7, the V gene TRBV19; D might be TRBD2 (6 bases). Trimming removed 3 bases from V and 1 base from J, with 16 bases in between. Per the germline V gene, CDR1 is LNHDA and CDR2 is SQIVND (reference sequence). This CDR3 spans 16 amino acids. The CDR3 reads CASSMVWGVASYEQYF. The CDR3 bases are TGTGCCAGTAGTATGGTGTGGGGGGTTGCGTCCTACGAGCAGTACTTC. Complete variable domain (other parts from reference TRBV19 and TRBJ2-7): DGGITQSPKYLFRKEGQNVTLSCEQNLNHDAMYWYRQDPGQGLRLIYYSQIVNDFQKGDIAEGYSVSREKKESFPLTVTSAQKNPTAFYLCASSMVWGVASYEQYFGPGTRLTVT.

V usage is TRBV6-5 and J usage is TRBJ2-2, with unresolved D. Germline CDR1 reads MNHEY; CDR2 reads SVGAGI. V shed 0 bases and J shed 5 bases, with 7 bases lying between them. The CDR3 extends over 14 amino acids. Here the CDR3 DNA reads TGTGCCAGCAGTTACTCGAGGTGGACCGGGGAGCTGTTTTTT. Translating it yields CASSYSRWTGELFF.

The rearrangement links TRBV6-2 or TRBV6-3 to TRBJ1-1; 8 positions agree with TRBD1. Germline V lookup: CDR1 MNHEY, CDR2 SVGEGT. With V trimmed by 3 bases and J by 10 bases, 4 bases remained unmatched. This CDR3 is 12 amino acids long. CDR3 amino acids: CASSYGQGVAFF. The DNA for the CDR3 is TGTGCCAGCAGTTATGGACAGGGAGTAGCTTTCTTT.

The CDR3 here is CASSYGTGVAGELFF. Here the CDR3 DNA reads TGTGCCAGCAGCTATGGGACAGGGGTGGCCGGGGAGCTGTTTTTT. This sequence joins TRBV5-6 and TRBJ2-2; 10 bases match TRBD1. This CDR3 is 15 amino acids long. The V gene end was trimmed by 3 bases and the J gene end by 6 bases; junction bases not matched to a gene: 5. Germline CDR1 is SGHDT and CDR2 is YYEEEE.

This clone was picked up one time. V usage is TRBV18 and J usage is TRBJ1-3; D is unclear. The CDR3 is made up of 17 amino acids. The germline CDR1 and CDR2 sequences are KGHSH and LQKENI. The V and J ends lost 6 bases and 0 bases respectively, with 18 bases between them. The CDR3 region has the DNA TGTGCCAGCTCCCTGGAAGGAGGATTTTTCTCTGGAAACACCATATATTTT. This gives the protein CASSLEGGFFSGNTIYF.